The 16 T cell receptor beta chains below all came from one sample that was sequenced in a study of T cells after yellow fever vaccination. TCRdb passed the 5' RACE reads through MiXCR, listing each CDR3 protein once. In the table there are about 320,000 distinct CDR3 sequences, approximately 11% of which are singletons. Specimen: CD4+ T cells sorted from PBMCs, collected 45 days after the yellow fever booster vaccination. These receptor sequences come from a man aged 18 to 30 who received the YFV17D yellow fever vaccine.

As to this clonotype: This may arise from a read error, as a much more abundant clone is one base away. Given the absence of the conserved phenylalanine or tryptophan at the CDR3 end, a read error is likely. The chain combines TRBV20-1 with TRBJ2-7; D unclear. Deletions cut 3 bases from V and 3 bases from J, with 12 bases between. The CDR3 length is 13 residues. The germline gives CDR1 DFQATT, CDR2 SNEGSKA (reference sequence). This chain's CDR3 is CSARSYSGYEQYI. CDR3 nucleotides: TGCAGTGCTAGGTCCTATTCGGGCTACGAGCAGTACATC.

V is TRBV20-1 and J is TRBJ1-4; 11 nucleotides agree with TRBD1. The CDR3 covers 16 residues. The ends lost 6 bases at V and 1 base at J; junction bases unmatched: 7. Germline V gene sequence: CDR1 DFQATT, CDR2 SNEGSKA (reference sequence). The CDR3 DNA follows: TGCAGTGCCCCGGACAGGGGGCGGGGAACTAATGAAAAACTGTTTTTT. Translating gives CSAPDRGRGTNEKLFF.

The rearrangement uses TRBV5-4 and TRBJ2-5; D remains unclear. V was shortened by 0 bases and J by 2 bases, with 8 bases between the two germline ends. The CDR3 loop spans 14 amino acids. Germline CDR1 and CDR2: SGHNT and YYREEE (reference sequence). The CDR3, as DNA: TGTGCCAGCAGCTTGGCCCGGTTACAAGAGACCCAGTACTTC. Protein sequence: CASSLARLQETQYF. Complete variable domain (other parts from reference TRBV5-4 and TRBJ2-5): ETGVTQSPTHLIKTRGQQVTLRCSSQSGHNTVSWYQQALGQGPQFIFQYYREEENGRGNFPPRFSGLQFPNYSSELNVNALELDDSALYLCASSLARLQETQYFGPGTRLLVL.

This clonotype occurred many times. This chain's CDR3 is CASSLGGGLETQYF. As DNA, the CDR3 is TGTGCCAGCAGCTTAGGCGGGGGGCTAGAGACCCAGTACTTC. The rearrangement joins TRBV7-2 to TRBJ2-5, with 8 bases matching TRBD2. The CDR3 sequence is 14 residues long. Germline V gives CDR1 SGHTA, CDR2 FQGNSA. V gave up 1 base and J gave up 4 bases; unmatched junction bases: 2.

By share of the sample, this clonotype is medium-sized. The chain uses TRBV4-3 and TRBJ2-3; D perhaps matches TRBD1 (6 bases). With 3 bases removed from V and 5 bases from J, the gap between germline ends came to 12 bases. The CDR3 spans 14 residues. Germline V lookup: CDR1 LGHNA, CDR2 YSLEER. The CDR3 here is CASSQNREGDTQYF. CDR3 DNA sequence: TGCGCCAGCAGCCAGAACAGGGAAGGAGATACGCAGTATTTT.

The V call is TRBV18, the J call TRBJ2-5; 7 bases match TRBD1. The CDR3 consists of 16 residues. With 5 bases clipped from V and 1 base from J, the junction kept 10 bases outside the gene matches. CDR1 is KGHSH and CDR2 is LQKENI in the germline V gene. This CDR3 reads CASSSTYRQGQETQYF. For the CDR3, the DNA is TGTGCCAGCTCATCAACGTACAGACAGGGCCAAGAGACCCAGTACTTC.

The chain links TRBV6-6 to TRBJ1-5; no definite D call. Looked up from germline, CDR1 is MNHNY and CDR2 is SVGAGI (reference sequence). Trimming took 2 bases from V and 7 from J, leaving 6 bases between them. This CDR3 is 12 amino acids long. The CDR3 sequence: CASSYVGQPQHF. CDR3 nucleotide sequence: TGTGCCAGCAGTTACGTCGGACAGCCCCAGCATTTT.

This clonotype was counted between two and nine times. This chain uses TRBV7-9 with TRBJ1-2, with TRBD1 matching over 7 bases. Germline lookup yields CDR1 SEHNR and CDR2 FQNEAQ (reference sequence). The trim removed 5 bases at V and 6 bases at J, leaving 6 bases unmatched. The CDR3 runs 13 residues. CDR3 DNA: TGTGCCAGCAGCCCGCAGGGGGGAAATGGCTACACCTTC. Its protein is CASSPQGGNGYTF.

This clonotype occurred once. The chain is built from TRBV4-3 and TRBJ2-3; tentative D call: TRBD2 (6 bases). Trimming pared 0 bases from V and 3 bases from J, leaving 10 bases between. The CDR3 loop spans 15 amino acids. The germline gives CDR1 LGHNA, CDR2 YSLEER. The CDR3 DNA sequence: TGCGCCAGCAGCCAAGACCCAGGGACTACAGATACGCAGTATTTT. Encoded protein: CASSQDPGTTDTQYF.

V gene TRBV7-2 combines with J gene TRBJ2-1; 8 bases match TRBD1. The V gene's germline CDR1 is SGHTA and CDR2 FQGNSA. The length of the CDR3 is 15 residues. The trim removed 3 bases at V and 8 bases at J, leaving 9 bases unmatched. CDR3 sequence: CASSFWDRMSHEQFF. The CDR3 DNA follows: TGTGCCAGCAGCTTCTGGGACAGGATGTCCCATGAGCAGTTCTTC. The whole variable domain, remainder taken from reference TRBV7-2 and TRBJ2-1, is GAGVSQSPSNKVTEKGKDVELRCDPISGHTALYWYRQSLGQGLEFLIYFQGNSAPDKSGLPSDRFSAERTGGSVSTLTIQRTQQEDSAVYLCASSFWDRMSHEQFFGPGTRLTVL.

CDR3 nucleotide sequence: TGCAGTGCCCATCGGGCGGGGGGGCCCCAAGAGACCCAGTACTTC. It codes for CSAHRAGGPQETQYF. This sequence joins TRBV20-1 and TRBJ2-5; 9 bases align to TRBD2. Per the germline V gene, CDR1 is DFQATT and CDR2 is SNEGSKA (reference sequence). The junction had 9 bases not matched to a gene; V was cut back by 6 bases and J by 1 base. The CDR3 totals 15 residues.

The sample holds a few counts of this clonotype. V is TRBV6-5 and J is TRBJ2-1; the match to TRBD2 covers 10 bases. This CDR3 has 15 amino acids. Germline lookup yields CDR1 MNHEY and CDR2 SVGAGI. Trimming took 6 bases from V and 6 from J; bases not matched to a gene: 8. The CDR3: CASSTASGGRNEQFF. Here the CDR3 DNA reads TGTGCCAGCAGCACCGCTAGCGGGGGCCGCAATGAGCAGTTCTTC.

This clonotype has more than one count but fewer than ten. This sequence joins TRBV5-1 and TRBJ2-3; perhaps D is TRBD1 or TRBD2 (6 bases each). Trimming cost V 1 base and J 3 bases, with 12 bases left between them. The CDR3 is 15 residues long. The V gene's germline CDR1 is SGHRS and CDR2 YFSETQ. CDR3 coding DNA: TGCGCCAGCAGCTTGAGGGGGGCATGGACAGATACGCAGTATTTT. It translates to CASSLRGAWTDTQYF.

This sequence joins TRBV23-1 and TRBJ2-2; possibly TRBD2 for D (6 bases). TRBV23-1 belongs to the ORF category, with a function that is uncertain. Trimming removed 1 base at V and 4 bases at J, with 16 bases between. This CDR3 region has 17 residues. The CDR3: CASSQWVEGRGTGELFF. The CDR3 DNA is TGCGCCAGCAGTCAATGGGTGGAGGGCCGCGGCACCGGGGAGCTGTTTTTT.

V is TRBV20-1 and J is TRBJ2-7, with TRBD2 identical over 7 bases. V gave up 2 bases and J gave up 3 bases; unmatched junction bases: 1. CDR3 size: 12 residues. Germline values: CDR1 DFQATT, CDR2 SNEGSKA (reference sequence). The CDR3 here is CSARRGVYEQYF. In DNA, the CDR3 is TGCAGTGCTAGACGGGGGGTCTACGAGCAGTACTTC.

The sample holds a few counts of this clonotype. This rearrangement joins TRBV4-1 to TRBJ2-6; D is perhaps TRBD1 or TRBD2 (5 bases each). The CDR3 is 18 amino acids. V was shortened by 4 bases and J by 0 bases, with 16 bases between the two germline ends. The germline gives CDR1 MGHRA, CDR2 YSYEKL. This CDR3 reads CASSRKPGRVSGANVLTF. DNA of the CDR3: TGCGCCAGCAGCCGGAAGCCGGGACGGGTCTCTGGGGCCAACGTCCTGACTTTC.